Listed here is a single TCR beta chain. TCRdb keeps only in-frame clones here, not all; method: immunoSEQ multiplex PCR. The sample holds fewer than 45,000 clones, more than 90% seen once. This CDR3 contains 17 residues. These data are taken from a study of blood T cell repertoires in COVID-19. The overall study: Both acute and convalescent COVID-19 samples were obtained from the United States, Italy and Spain. T cells, B-cell-depleted T cells, or PBMCs supplied cDNA or gDNA.

This TCR was sampled from a man between 60 and 70 years old with active or convalescent COVID-19. Sequenced material: peripheral blood. The chain uses TRBV21-1 and TRBJ1-2; the table names TRBD1, a call not compared with the DNA. TRBV21-1 is a recognized pseudogene. CDR3 sequence reads: CASSKASSTGEVNGYTF. In nucleotides, the CDR3 is TGTGCCAGCAGCAAAGCCTCTTCTACAGGGGAAGTAAATGGCTACACCTTC.